This record concerns one TCR beta chain sequence. The antigen remains unidentified. The germline gene is not matched at one end of the junction; a read error may be the cause. The sample is drawn from a study of spatial heterogeneity in lung cancer. CDR3 length equals 11 residues. CDR1 and CDR2 (germline): MDHEN, SYDVKM. TCRdb itself ran the 5' RACE reads through MiXCR, one entry per CDR3 protein. The data show some 18,000 distinct CDR3 sequences, around 8.1% seen once. As to time point: sample taken at primary tumor resection. Whole RNA came from tumor, nontumor lung or frozen PBMC and was sequenced without being sorted. Findings of the study overall: Expanded intratumoral alpha and beta TCR counts tracked tumor mutation counts.

The TCR comes from a male donor with early-stage non-small cell lung cancer. The sample here was lung tumor tissue, taken at surgery. The chain recombines TRBV28 with TRBJ1-2; no reliable D call. CDR3 in amino acids: CASSGDSGDTF. In DNA, the CDR3 is TGTGCCAGCAGTGGTGACTCTGGCGACACCTTC.